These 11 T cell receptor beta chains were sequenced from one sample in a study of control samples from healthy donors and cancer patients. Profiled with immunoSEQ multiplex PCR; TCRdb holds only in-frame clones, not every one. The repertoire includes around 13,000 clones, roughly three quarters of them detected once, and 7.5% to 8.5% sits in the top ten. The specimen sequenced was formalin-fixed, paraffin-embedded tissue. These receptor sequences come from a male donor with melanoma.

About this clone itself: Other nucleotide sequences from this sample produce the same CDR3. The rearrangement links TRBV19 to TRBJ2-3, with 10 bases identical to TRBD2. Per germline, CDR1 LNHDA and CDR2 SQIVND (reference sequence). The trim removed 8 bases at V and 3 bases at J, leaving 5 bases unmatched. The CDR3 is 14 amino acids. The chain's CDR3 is CASAASGGTDTQYF. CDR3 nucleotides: TGTGCCAGTGCCGCTAGCGGGGGAACAGATACGCAGTATTTT.

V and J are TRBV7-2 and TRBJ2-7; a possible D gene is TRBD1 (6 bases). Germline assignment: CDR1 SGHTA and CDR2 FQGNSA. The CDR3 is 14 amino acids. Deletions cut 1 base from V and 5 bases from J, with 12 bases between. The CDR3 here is CASSLETGPHEQYF. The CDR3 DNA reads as TGTGCCAGCAGCTTAGAAACAGGGCCGCACGAGCAGTACTTC. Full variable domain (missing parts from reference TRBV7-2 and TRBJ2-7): GAGVSQSPSNKVTEKGKDVELRCDPISGHTALYWYRQSLGQGLEFLIYFQGNSAPDKSGLPSDRFSAERTGGSVSTLTIQRTQQEDSAVYLCASSLETGPHEQYFGPGTRLTVT.

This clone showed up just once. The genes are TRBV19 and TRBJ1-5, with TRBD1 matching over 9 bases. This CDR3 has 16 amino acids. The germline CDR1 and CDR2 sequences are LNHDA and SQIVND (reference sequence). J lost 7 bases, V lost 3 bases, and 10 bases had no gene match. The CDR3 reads CASSIKGQGGGQPQHF. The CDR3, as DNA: TGTGCCAGTAGTATTAAGGGACAGGGAGGAGGACAGCCCCAGCATTTT.

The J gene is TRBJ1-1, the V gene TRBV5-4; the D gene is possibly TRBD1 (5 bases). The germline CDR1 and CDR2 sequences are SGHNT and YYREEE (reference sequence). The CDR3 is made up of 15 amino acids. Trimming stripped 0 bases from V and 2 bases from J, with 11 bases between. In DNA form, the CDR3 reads TGTGCCAGCAGCTTGGAGCAGGGACGTAACACTGAAGCTTTCTTT. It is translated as CASSLEQGRNTEAFF. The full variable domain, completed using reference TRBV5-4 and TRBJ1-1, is ETGVTQSPTHLIKTRGQQVTLRCSSQSGHNTVSWYQQALGQGPQFIFQYYREEENGRGNFPPRFSGLQFPNYSSELNVNALELDDSALYLCASSLEQGRNTEAFFGQGTRLTVV.

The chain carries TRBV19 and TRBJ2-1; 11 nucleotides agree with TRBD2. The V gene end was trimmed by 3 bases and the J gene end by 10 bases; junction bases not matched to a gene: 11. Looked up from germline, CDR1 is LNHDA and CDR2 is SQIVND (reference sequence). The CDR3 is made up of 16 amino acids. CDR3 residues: CASSMGTSGLQWEQFF. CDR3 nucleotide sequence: TGTGCCAGTAGTATGGGGACTAGCGGATTACAATGGGAGCAGTTCTTC.

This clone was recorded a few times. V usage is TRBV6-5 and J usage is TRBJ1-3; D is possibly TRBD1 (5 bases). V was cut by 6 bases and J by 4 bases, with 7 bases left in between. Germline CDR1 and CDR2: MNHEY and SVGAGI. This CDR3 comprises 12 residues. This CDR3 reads CASREGGNTIYF. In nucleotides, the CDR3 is TGTGCCAGCAGGGAGGGGGGAAACACCATATATTTT.

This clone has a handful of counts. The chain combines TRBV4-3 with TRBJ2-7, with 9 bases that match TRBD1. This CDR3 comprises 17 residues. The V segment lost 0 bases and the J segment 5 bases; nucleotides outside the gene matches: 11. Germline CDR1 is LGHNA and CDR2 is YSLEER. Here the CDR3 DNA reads TGCGCCAGCAGCCAAGACCTACCGGGACAGGGACAGCACGAGCAGTACTTC. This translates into CASSQDLPGQGQHEQYF.

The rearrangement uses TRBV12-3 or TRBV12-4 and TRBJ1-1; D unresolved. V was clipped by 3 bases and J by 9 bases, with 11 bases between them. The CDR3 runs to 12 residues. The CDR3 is CASSFPGSQAFF. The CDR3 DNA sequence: TGTGCCAGCAGTTTTCCGGGGTCCCAAGCTTTCTTT.

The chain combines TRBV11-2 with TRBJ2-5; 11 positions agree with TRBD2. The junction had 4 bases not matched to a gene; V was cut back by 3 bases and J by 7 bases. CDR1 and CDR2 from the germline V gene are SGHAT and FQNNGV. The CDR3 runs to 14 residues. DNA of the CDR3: TGTGCCAGCAGCTTTAGCGGGGGGGGGCGGACCCAGTACTTC. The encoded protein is CASSFSGGGRTQYF.

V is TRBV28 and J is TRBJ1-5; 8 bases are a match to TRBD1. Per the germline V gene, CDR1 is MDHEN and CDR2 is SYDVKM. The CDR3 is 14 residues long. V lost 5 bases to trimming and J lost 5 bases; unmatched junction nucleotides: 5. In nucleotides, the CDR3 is TGTGCCAGCAGTCTCAGGACAGGGCATCAGCCCCAGCATTTT. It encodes CASSLRTGHQPQHF.

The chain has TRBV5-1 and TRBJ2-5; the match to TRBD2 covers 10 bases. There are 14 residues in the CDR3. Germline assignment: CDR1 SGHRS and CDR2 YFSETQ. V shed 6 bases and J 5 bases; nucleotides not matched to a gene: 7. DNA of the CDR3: TGCGCCAGCAAACTAGCGGGGCAAGCGGAGACCCAGTACTTC. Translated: CASKLAGQAETQYF.